This is a list of T cell receptor beta chains from one sample in a study of blood T cell repertoires in COVID-19. The data were produced by immunoSEQ multiplex PCR, yet TCRdb's version contains in-frame clones alone and is incomplete. The data contain about 180,000 clones, 80% to 90% of them singletons. Input material: peripheral blood. The receptor source for this set is a woman between 45 and 65 years old with acute or convalescent COVID-19. Each CDR3 is given with its conserved first and last residue. A D gene is named only where the DNA matches it firmly. For some rows the clone size is stated as once, few or many, or as a class when expanded; others skip it.

d_gene	v_gene	j_gene	abundance	CDR3aa	CDR3nt
.	TRBV27	TRBJ1-4	.	CASSGRGRGEKLFF	TGTGCCAGCAGCGGCAGGGGTAGGGGTGAAAAACTGTTTTTT
.	TRBV5-6	TRBJ1-6	few	CASSPWGDSPLHF	TGTGCCAGCAGCCCGTGGGGGGATTCACCCCTCCACTTT
.	TRBV6-5	TRBJ2-1	.	CASSQQGRGANEQFF	TGTGCCAGCAGTCAACAGGGTAGAGGGGCCAATGAGCAGTTCTTC
.	TRBV27	TRBJ2-6	.	CASSLFQGGSVGANVLTF	TGTGCCAGCAGTTTATTTCAGGGGGGATCGGTTGGGGCCAACGTCCTGACTTTC
.	TRBV29-1	TRBJ2-5	.	CSVDMGGQETQYF	TGCAGCGTTGACATGGGGGGCCAAGAGACCCAGTACTTC
.	TRBV5-8	TRBJ2-6	.	CASSPVGANVLTF	TGTGCCAGCAGCCCCGTAGGGGCCAACGTCCTGACTTTC
TRBD1	TRBV6-5	TRBJ2-7	.	CASSLGTGGSYEQYF	TGTGCCAGCAGTCTCGGGACAGGGGGTTCCTACGAGCAGTACTTC
TRBD2	TRBV6-2/TRBV6-3	TRBJ2-1	.	CASSFGTSGYNEQFF	TGTGCCAGCAGTTTTGGGACTAGCGGGTACAATGAGCAGTTCTTC
TRBD1	TRBV9	TRBJ1-2	.	CASSTQRTGHNYGYTF	TGTGCCAGCAGCACCCAACGGACAGGGCATAACTATGGCTACACCTTC
.	TRBV19	TRBJ2-7	.	CASSIGPGQGGSDEQYF	TGTGCCAGTAGTATCGGGCCCGGGCAGGGGGGCTCGGACGAGCAGTACTTC
TRBD1	TRBV19	TRBJ2-5	.	CASSPRDRAVETQYF	TGTGCCAGTAGTCCTCGGGACAGGGCCGTTGAGACCCAGTACTTC
.	TRBV18	TRBJ1-2	once	CASSSPIGQKNYGYTF	TGTGCCAGCTCATCTCCAATCGGACAGAAAAACTATGGCTACACCTTC
TRBD1	TRBV5-1	TRBJ2-5	.	CASSLGGTGASQETQYF	TGCGCCAGCAGCTTGGGCGGGACAGGGGCTTCCCAAGAGACCCAGTACTTC
.	TRBV28	TRBJ1-2	once	CASSLRGPFDYGYTF	TGTGCCAGCAGTTTGCGGGGGCCCTTCGACTATGGCTACACCTTC
.	TRBV19	TRBJ1-2	once	CASSIGGGPLYGYTF	TGTGCCAGTAGTATAGGAGGAGGTCCGCTCTATGGCTACACCTTC
TRBD1	TRBV7-8	TRBJ1-4	.	CASRLGQGAEKLFF	TGTGCCAGCAGACTAGGACAGGGGGCTGAAAAACTGTTTTTT
TRBD1	TRBV29-1	TRBJ1-1	.	CSVERQGGTEAFF	TGCAGCGTTGAACGACAGGGGGGGACTGAAGCTTTCTTT
TRBD2	TRBV7-9	TRBJ2-3	medium-sized	CAIEGATAGGDTDTQYF	TGTGCCATTGAAGGGGCCACAGCGGGGGGCGATACAGATACGCAGTATTTT
TRBD2	TRBV7-6	TRBJ2-5	.	CASSPTGEGLASQYF	TGTGCCAGCAGCCCCACCGGTGAGGGACTAGCTAGCCAGTACTTC
TRBD1	TRBV5-4	TRBJ1-2	.	CASSSTGLFLYGYTF	TGTGCCAGCAGCTCGACAGGGTTGTTCCTCTATGGCTACACCTTC
.	TRBV6-6	TRBJ1-5	.	CASSPPGEPQHF	TGTGCCAGCAGCCCCCCGGGGGAGCCCCAGCATTTT
.	TRBV6-5	TRBJ2-6	once	CASSYPTTSGANVLTF	TGTGCCAGCAGTTACCCCACAACCTCTGGGGCCAACGTCCTGACTTTC
.	TRBV5-6	TRBJ2-1	.	CASSLRGFTNEQFF	TGTGCCAGCAGCTTGAGGGGGTTTACGAATGAGCAGTTCTTC
.	TRBV20-1	TRBJ1-6	.	CSAKAGSPLHF	TGCAGTGCTAAGGCCGGGTCACCCCTCCACTTT
TRBD1	TRBV7-9	TRBJ1-2	.	CASSSPGQGRVTNYGYTF	TGTGCCAGCAGCTCCCCGGGACAGGGTAGGGTCACTAACTATGGCTACACCTTC
.	TRBV6-6	TRBJ2-5	.	CASSLDSGETQYF	TGTGCCAGCAGTTTGGACTCGGGGGAGACCCAGTACTTC
.	TRBV6-4	TRBJ1-1	few	CASSKGHNTEAFF	TGTGCCAGCAGTAAGGGACATAACACTGAAGCTTTCTTT
TRBD1	TRBV6-2/TRBV6-3	TRBJ2-7	.	CASSYDRGTYEQYF	TGTGCCAGCAGTTACGACAGGGGGACCTACGAGCAGTACTTC
TRBD1	TRBV29-1	TRBJ1-2	.	CSGGQGAYSGGYTF	TGCAGCGGGGGACAGGGGGCGTATTCGGGTGGCTACACCTTC
.	TRBV3-1/TRBV3-2	TRBJ1-2	.	CASSQAKGQGNYGYTF	TGTGCCAGCAGCCAAGCCAAAGGGCAGGGGAACTATGGCTACACCTTC
TRBD1	TRBV27	TRBJ2-7	.	CASAGTGAPSYEQYF	TGTGCCAGCGCGGGGACAGGGGCCCCATCCTACGAGCAGTACTTC
TRBD1	TRBV2	TRBJ2-7	.	CASCSRGRVYEQYF	TGTGCCAGCTGTTCTAGGGGGCGCGTCTACGAGCAGTACTTC
.	TRBV6-5	TRBJ2-5	.	CASSYSGTQYF	TGTGCCAGCAGTTACTCCGGGACCCAGTACTTC
.	TRBV3-1/TRBV3-2	TRBJ2-1	.	CASNQDGRGEQFF	TGTGCCAGCAACCAGGACGGTAGGGGTGAGCAGTTCTTC
.	TRBV9	TRBJ2-3	.	CASSRAGAPTDTQYF	TGTGCCAGCAGCCGAGCGGGCGCGCCCACAGATACGCAGTATTTT
TRBD1	TRBV7-2	TRBJ1-2	.	CASSLDAGGVYGYTF	TGTGCCAGCAGCTTAGACGCAGGGGGTGTCTATGGCTACACCTTC
TRBD1	TRBV6-5	TRBJ1-2	once	CASSYSKGGLNYGYTF	TGTGCCAGCAGTTACTCGAAAGGGGGCCTAAACTATGGCTACACCTTC
.	TRBV5-1	TRBJ1-2	.	CASSLGTKGYTF	TGCGCCAGCAGCCTCGGGACAAAAGGCTACACCTTC
.	TRBV5-6	TRBJ1-5	.	CASSLNGRPDQPQHF	TGTGCCAGCAGCTTAAATGGCCGCCCCGATCAGCCCCAGCATTTT
TRBD1	TRBV19	TRBJ1-2	.	CASSFDRDRGNYGYTF	TGTGCCAGTAGCTTCGACCGGGACAGGGGTAACTATGGCTACACCTTC
.	TRBV6-2/TRBV6-3	TRBJ1-2	.	CASSYAWTEYGYTF	TGTGCCAGCAGTTACGCGTGGACAGAGTATGGCTACACCTTC
.	TRBV7-9	TRBJ1-1	.	CASSLGLSGETDEAFF	TGTGCCAGCAGCTTAGGACTTTCAGGGGAGACGGATGAAGCTTTCTTT
TRBD1	TRBV6-6	TRBJ2-3	.	CASSLPTGVDTQYF	TGTGCCAGCAGCCTACCTACAGGGGTAGATACGCAGTATTTT